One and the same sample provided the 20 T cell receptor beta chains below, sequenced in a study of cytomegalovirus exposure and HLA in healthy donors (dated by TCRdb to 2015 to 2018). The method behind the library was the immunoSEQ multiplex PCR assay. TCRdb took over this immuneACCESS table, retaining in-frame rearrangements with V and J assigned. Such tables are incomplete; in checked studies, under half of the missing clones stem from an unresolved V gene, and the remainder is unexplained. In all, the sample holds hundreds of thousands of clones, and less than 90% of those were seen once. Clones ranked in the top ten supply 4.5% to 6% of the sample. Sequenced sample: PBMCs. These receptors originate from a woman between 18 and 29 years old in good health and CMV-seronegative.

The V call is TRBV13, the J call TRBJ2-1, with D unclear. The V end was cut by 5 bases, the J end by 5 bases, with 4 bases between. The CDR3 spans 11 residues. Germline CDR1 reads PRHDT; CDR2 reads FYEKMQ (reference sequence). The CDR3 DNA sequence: TGTGCCAGCAGCCTCGACAATGAGCAGTTCTTC. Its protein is CASSLDNEQFF.

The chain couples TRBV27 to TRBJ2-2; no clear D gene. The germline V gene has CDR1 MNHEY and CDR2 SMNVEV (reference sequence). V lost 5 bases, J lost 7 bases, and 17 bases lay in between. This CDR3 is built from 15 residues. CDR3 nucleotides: TGTGCCAGCAGTCACTTCTCCCCGGAGCTCGGGGAGCTGTTTTTT. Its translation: CASSHFSPELGELFF.

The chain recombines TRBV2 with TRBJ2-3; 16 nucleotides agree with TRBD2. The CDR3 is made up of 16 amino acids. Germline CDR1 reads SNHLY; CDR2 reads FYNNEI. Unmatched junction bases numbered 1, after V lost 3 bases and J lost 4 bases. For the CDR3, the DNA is TGTGCCAGCAGTGAGGGACTAGCGGGAGGGCCAGATACGCAGTATTTT. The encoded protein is CASSEGLAGGPDTQYF.

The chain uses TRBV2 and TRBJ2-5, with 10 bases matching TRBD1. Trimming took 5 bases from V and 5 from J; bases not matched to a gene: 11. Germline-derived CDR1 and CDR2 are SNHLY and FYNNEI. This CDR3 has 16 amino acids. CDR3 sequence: CASSSLTGGFGETQYF. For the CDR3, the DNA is TGTGCCAGCAGTTCTTTGACAGGGGGCTTTGGTGAGACCCAGTACTTC.

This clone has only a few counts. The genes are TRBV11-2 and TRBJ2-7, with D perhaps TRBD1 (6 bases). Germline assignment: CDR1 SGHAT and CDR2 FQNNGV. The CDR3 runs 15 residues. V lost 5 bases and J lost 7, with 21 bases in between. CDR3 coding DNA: TGTGCCAGCAGCACTGTTGCACAGGGATCGAGGGAGCAGTACTTC. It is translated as CASSTVAQGSREQYF.

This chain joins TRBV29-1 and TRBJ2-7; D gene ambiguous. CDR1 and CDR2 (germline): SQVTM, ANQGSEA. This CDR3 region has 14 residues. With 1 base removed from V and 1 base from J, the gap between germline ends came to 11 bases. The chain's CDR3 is CSVEGRTDSYEQYF. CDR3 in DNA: TGCAGCGTTGAAGGGCGGACCGATTCCTACGAGCAGTACTTC.

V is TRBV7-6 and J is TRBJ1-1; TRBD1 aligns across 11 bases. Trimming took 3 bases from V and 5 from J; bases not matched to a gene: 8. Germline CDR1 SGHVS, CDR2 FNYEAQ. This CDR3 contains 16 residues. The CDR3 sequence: CASSFGGQGARTEAFF. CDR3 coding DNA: TGTGCCAGCAGCTTTGGTGGACAGGGGGCTAGAACTGAAGCTTTCTTT.

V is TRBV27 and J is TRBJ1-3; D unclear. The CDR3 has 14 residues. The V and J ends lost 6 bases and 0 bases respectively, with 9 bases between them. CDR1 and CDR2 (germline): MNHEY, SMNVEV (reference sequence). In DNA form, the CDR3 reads TGTGCCAGCAGACCAAACTACTCTGGAAACACCATATATTTT. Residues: CASRPNYSGNTIYF.

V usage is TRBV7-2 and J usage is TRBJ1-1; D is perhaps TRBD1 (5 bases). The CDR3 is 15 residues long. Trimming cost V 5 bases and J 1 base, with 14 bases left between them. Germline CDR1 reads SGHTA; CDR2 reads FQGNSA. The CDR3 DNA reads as TGTGCCAGCAGCCCTAACCTGGGGGGGAACACTGAAGCTTTCTTT. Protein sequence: CASSPNLGGNTEAFF.

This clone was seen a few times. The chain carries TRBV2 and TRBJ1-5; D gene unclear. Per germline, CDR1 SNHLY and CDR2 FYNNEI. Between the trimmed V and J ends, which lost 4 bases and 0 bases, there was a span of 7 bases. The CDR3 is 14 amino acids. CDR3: CASSVKYSNQPQHF. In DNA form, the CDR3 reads TGTGCCAGCAGTGTAAAATATAGCAATCAGCCCCAGCATTTT.

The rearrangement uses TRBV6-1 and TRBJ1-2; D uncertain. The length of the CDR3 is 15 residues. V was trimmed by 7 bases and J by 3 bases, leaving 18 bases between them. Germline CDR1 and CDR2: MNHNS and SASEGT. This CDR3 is CASMRRAGRDYGYTF. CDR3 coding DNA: TGTGCCAGCATGCGTAGGGCCGGAAGAGACTATGGCTACACCTTC.

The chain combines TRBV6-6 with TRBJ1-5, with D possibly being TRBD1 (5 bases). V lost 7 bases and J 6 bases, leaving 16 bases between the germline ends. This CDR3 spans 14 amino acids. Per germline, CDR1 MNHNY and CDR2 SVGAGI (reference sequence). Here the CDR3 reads CASMNRMGAQPQHF. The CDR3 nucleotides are TGTGCCAGCATGAACAGGATGGGAGCTCAGCCCCAGCATTTT.

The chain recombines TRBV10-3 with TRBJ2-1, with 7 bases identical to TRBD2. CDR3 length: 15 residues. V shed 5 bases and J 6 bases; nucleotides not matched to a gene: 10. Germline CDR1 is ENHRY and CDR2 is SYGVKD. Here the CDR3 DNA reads TGTGCCATCAGTTCTCCGGGACTATTCCCCAATGAGCAGTTCTTC. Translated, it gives CAISSPGLFPNEQFF.

The CDR3 loop reads CASSRDAAVDTGELFF. DNA of the CDR3: TGTGCCAGCAGCCGGGACGCGGCCGTGGACACCGGGGAGCTGTTTTTT. The chain carries TRBV5-6 and TRBJ2-2; D might be TRBD1 or TRBD2, each matching 5 bases. CDR1 and CDR2 from the germline V gene are SGHDT and YYEEEE. The CDR3 is 16 amino acids. The V and J ends lost 4 bases and 3 bases respectively, with 16 bases between them.

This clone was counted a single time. CDR3 amino acids: CASSLDRRTSGRFDEQFF. CDR3 DNA sequence: TGTGCCAGCAGCTTAGATCGACGGACTAGCGGGAGGTTCGATGAGCAGTTCTTC. The V and J genes are TRBV7-6 and TRBJ2-1; 14 positions match TRBD2. J was trimmed by 8 bases and V by 1 base; bases with no gene match: 10. Germline V gene sequence: CDR1 SGHVS, CDR2 FNYEAQ. The CDR3 has 18 residues.

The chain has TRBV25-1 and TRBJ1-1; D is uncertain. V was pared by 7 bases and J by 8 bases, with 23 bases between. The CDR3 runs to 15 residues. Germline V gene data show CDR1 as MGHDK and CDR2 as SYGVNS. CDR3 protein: CASTLNRNLRIEAFF. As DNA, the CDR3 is TGTGCCAGCACCCTGAATAGGAACCTAAGGATCGAAGCTTTCTTT.

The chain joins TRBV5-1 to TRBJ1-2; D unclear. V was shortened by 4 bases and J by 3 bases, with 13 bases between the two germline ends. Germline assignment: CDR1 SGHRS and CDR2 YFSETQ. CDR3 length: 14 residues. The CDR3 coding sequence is TGCGCCAGCAGCCGAGCCCCCGGGGACTATGGCTACACCTTC. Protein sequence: CASSRAPGDYGYTF.

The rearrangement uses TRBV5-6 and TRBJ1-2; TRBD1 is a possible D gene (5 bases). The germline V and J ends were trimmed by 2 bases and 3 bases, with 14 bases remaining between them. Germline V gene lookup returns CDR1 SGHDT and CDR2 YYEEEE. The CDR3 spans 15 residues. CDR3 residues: CASSFGLTDDYGYTF. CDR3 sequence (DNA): TGTGCCAGCAGCTTTGGGTTGACAGATGACTATGGCTACACCTTC.

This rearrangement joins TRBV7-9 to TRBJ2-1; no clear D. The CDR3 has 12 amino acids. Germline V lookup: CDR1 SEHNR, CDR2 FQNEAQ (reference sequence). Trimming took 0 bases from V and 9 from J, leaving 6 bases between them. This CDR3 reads CASSLATLEQFF. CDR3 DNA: TGTGCCAGCAGCTTAGCGACTCTTGAGCAGTTCTTC.

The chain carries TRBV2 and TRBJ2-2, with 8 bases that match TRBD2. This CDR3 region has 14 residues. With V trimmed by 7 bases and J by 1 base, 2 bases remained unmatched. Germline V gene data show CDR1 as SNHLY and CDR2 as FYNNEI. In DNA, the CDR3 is TGTGCCAGCATAGCGGGACGGAACACCGGGGAGCTGTTTTTT. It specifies CASIAGRNTGELFF. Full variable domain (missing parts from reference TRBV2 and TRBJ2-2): EPEVTQTPSHQVTQMGQEVILRCVPISNHLYFYWYRQILGQKVEFLVSFYNNEISEKSEIFDDQFSVERPDGSNFTLKIRSTKLEDSAMYFCASIAGRNTGELFFGEGSRLTVL.